The 27 T cell receptor beta chains below come from one sample, sequenced in a study of PD-L1 blockade in urothelial cancer. Stated time point: pretreatment peripheral blood. Method: immunoSEQ multiplex PCR; TCRdb's copy keeps in-frame clones and lacks some. The table shows more than 45,000 clones, with 82% occurring only once. The material sequenced was PBMCs, taken around atezolizumab (anti-PD-L1) treatment. The receptors were gathered from a man in his fifties or sixties with urothelial cancer.

V gene TRBV7-9 combines with J gene TRBJ1-4; 7 bases are a match to TRBD1. The length of the CDR3 is 15 residues. V shed 5 bases, J shed 4 bases, and the junction held 7 bases outside the gene matches. Germline V gene data show CDR1 as SEHNR and CDR2 as FQNEAQ (reference sequence). The CDR3 DNA reads as TGTGCCAGCAGCCACAGGGGCAGGGGTAATGAAAAACTGTTTTTT. This gives the protein CASSHRGRGNEKLFF.

The chain recombines TRBV15 with TRBJ1-5, with D possibly TRBD1 on 6 matching bases. Germline CDR1 LNHNV, CDR2 YYDKDF (reference sequence). The length of the CDR3 is 16 residues. Deletions cut 0 bases from V and 0 bases from J, with 9 bases between. The CDR3 DNA reads as TGTGCCACCAGCAGAGATCGGACAGATAGCAATCAGCCCCAGCATTTT. Translation gives CATSRDRTDSNQPQHF.

The chain uses TRBV6-1 and TRBJ2-3, with D unresolved. The CDR3 is 14 amino acids. V shed 7 bases and J shed 2 bases, with 13 bases lying between them. Germline V gene sequence: CDR1 MNHNS, CDR2 SASEGT. Here the CDR3 DNA reads TGTGCCAGCACCCGCCGCTATTCCACAGATACGCAGTATTTT. The encoded protein is CASTRRYSTDTQYF.

This clone was recorded only once. This rearrangement joins TRBV2 to TRBJ1-4; unclear D gene. V was pared by 4 bases and J by 6 bases, with 9 bases between. Germline V CDR1 and CDR2: SNHLY, FYNNEI. The CDR3 is 13 residues long. The CDR3: CASSGWSYEKLFF. CDR3 bases: TGTGCCAGCAGTGGTTGGAGTTATGAAAAACTGTTTTTT.

The rearrangement joins TRBV6-1 to TRBJ2-1; no clear D. V was shortened by 4 bases and J by 7 bases, with 17 bases between the two germline ends. Germline-derived CDR1 and CDR2 are MNHNS and SASEGT. The CDR3 has 15 residues. The CDR3 reads CASSALVRSRNEQFF. CDR3 in DNA: TGTGCCAGCAGTGCCCTTGTCCGAAGTCGGAATGAGCAGTTCTTC.

J is TRBJ1-2 and V is TRBV5-6, with 7 bases that match TRBD1. The germline V gene encodes CDR1 SGHDT and CDR2 YYEEEE. This CDR3 comprises 13 residues. The junction had 7 bases not matched to a gene; V was cut back by 4 bases and J by 7 bases. The CDR3: CASSLNDRVGYTF. In DNA form, the CDR3 reads TGTGCCAGCAGCCTAAACGACAGGGTTGGCTACACCTTC. Full variable domain (missing parts from reference TRBV5-6 and TRBJ1-2): DAGVTQSPTHLIKTRGQQVTLRCSPKSGHDTVSWYQQALGQGPQFIFQYYEEEERQRGNFPDRFSGHQFPNYSSELNVNALLLGDSALYLCASSLNDRVGYTFGSGTRLTVV.

V is TRBV11-2 and J is TRBJ1-1, with TRBD1 matching 7 bases. Germline V gene lookup returns CDR1 SGHAT and CDR2 FQNNGV. J was trimmed by 4 bases and V by 5 bases; bases with no gene match: 4. The CDR3 length is 13 residues. The CDR3 bases are TGTGCCAGCAGCGCCAACAGGGGCACTGAAGCTTTCTTT. The encoded protein is CASSANRGTEAFF. Filled out from reference TRBV11-2 and TRBJ1-1, the complete variable domain reads EAGVAQSPRYKIIEKRQSVAFWCNPISGHATLYWYQQILGQGPKLLIQFQNNGVVDDSQLPKDRFSAERLKGVDSTLKIQPAKLEDSAVYLCASSANRGTEAFFGQGTRLTVV.

The CDR3: CASSFRGPYNEQFF. In DNA form, the CDR3 reads TGTGCCAGCAGTTTCAGGGGCCCCTACAATGAGCAGTTCTTC. The chain uses TRBV28 and TRBJ2-1; D is possibly TRBD1 (6 bases). Germline CDR1 MDHEN, CDR2 SYDVKM. The CDR3 runs to 14 residues. Trimming cost V 3 bases and J 2 bases, with 8 bases left between them. The whole variable domain, remainder taken from reference TRBV28 and TRBJ2-1, is DVKVTQSSRYLVKRTGEKVFLECVQDMDHENMFWYRQDPGLGLRLIYFSYDVKMKEKGDIPEGYSVSREKKERFSLILESASTNQTSMYLCASSFRGPYNEQFFGPGTRLTVL.

This chain connects TRBV6-5 to TRBJ1-5; TRBD1 aligns across 7 bases. The V segment lost 0 bases and the J segment 7 bases; nucleotides outside the gene matches: 6. The V gene's germline CDR1 is MNHEY and CDR2 SVGAGI. The CDR3 is 15 residues long. In nucleotides, the CDR3 is TGTGCCAGCAGTTACTCGATAAGGGGACAGCAGCCCCAGCATTTT. Its translation is CASSYSIRGQQPQHF.

This clone was seen a handful of times. The V call is TRBV7-8, the J call TRBJ1-1; 7 bases fit TRBD1. This CDR3 spans 15 amino acids. The J segment lost 1 base and the V segment lost 5 bases, leaving 7 bases of the junction unmatched. Germline V gene lookup returns CDR1 SGHVS and CDR2 FQNEAQ. The CDR3 nucleotides read TGTGCCAGCAGCCTGCTGGGACAGAAGAACACTGAAGCTTTCTTT. It is translated as CASSLLGQKNTEAFF.

This chain uses TRBV28 with TRBJ1-6; D is perhaps TRBD1 (6 bases). The V and J ends lost 6 bases and 5 bases respectively, with 17 bases between them. Germline values: CDR1 MDHEN, CDR2 SYDVKM. The CDR3 spans 16 residues. The CDR3 DNA is TGTGCCAGCAGCCAACGCACAGGGCGGGATAATTCACCCCTCCACTTT. Translating gives CASSQRTGRDNSPLHF.

This sequence joins TRBV20-1 and TRBJ2-1; D is undetermined. V was trimmed by 3 bases and J by 8 bases, leaving 8 bases between them. CDR3 size: 11 residues. Germline V CDR1 and CDR2: DFQATT, SNEGSKA (reference sequence). CDR3 region: CSASGAHEQFF. CDR3 sequence (DNA): TGCAGTGCTAGTGGAGCCCATGAGCAGTTCTTC.

The gene calls are TRBV5-1 and TRBJ2-1, with D possibly being TRBD2 (6 bases). Germline V CDR1 and CDR2: SGHRS, YFSETQ. V dropped 0 bases and J dropped 5 bases, with 21 bases sitting between them. The CDR3 runs 18 residues. CDR3 loop: CASSLVVGTLGGHNEQFF. CDR3 DNA: TGCGCCAGCAGCTTGGTCGTCGGGACCCTGGGAGGCCACAATGAGCAGTTCTTC.

The gene calls are TRBV18 and TRBJ1-1; 7 bases are a match to TRBD1. The germline gives CDR1 KGHSH, CDR2 LQKENI. The ends lost 3 bases at V and 4 bases at J; junction bases unmatched: 5. The CDR3 sequence is 14 residues long. The CDR3 sequence: CASSPNRGGTEAFF. DNA of the CDR3: TGTGCCAGCTCACCCAACAGGGGTGGCACTGAAGCTTTCTTT.

This rearrangement joins TRBV6-5 to TRBJ2-7; TRBD1 matches at 7 bases. With V trimmed by 6 bases and J by 2 bases, 10 bases remained unmatched. The CDR3 loop spans 15 amino acids. The germline CDR1 and CDR2 sequences are MNHEY and SVGAGI. CDR3 nucleotide sequence: TGTGCCAGCAGCCCGACAGGGAAACGGGCCTACGAGCAGTACTTC. Protein product: CASSPTGKRAYEQYF.

This clone has a single count. The chain carries TRBV4-2 and TRBJ1-2; D is undetermined. From germline, CDR1 is LGHNA and CDR2 YNFKEQ. The CDR3 consists of 17 residues. V was trimmed by 0 bases and J by 2 bases, leaving 16 bases between them. Written as DNA, the CDR3 is TGTGCCAGCAGCCAAGAGCCCGGAGGGCGGGGAAACTATGGCTACACCTTC. This codes for CASSQEPGGRGNYGYTF.

The V call is TRBV19, the J call TRBJ1-1, with D uncertain. Germline loops: CDR1 LNHDA, CDR2 SQIVND (reference sequence). This CDR3 is built from 14 residues. Trimming removed 5 bases at V and 0 bases at J, with 10 bases between. The DNA for the CDR3 is TGTGCCAGTAGTTTCTTGCAGATGAACACTGAAGCTTTCTTT. This translates into CASSFLQMNTEAFF.

The rearrangement links TRBV6-5 to TRBJ1-2; 7 nucleotides agree with TRBD1. There are 12 residues in the CDR3. Germline CDR1 MNHEY, CDR2 SVGAGI. V was pared by 0 bases and J by 8 bases, with 0 bases of the junction left unmatched. This CDR3 reads CASSYSGGGYTF. CDR3 coding DNA: TGTGCCAGCAGTTACTCAGGGGGCGGCTACACCTTC.

This clone was detected once. This chain uses TRBV15 with TRBJ1-5; TRBD1 might be the D (5 bases). This CDR3 spans 15 amino acids. V was pared by 5 bases and J by 2 bases, with 13 bases between. Germline lookup yields CDR1 LNHNV and CDR2 YYDKDF (reference sequence). The CDR3 is CATSGGGGGNQPQHF. The CDR3, as DNA: TGTGCCACCAGCGGGGGTGGGGGGGGCAATCAGCCCCAGCATTTT. Combining the CDR3 with reference TRBV15 and TRBJ1-5 gives the whole variable domain DAMVIQNPRYQVTQFGKPVTLSCSQTLNHNVMYWYQQKSSQAPKLLFHYYDKDFNNEADTPDNFQSRRPNTSFCFLDIRSPGLGDTAMYLCATSGGGGGNQPQHFGDGTRLSIL.

The rearrangement uses TRBV6-6 and TRBJ1-3; D perhaps matches TRBD1 (6 bases). The CDR3 spans 15 residues. Germline V gene sequence: CDR1 MNHNY, CDR2 SVGAGI (reference sequence). Deletions cut 6 bases from V and 4 bases from J, with 16 bases between. The CDR3 DNA reads as TGTGCCAGCAGCCCAAATCAGGGGTCAGGAAACACCATATATTTT. Translated: CASSPNQGSGNTIYF.

V and J are TRBV5-1 and TRBJ2-3; 14 bases match TRBD2. Germline CDR1 is SGHRS and CDR2 is YFSETQ. V was pared by 4 bases and J by 2 bases, with 6 bases of the junction left unmatched. The CDR3 loop spans 17 amino acids. The CDR3 nucleotides read TGCGCCAGCAGCAAGACTAGCGGGGGGGCCCTCACAGATACGCAGTATTTT. Translated, it gives CASSKTSGGALTDTQYF.

The CDR3 reads CASTDSGLVRYEQYF. DNA for the CDR3: TGTGCCAGCACTGACTCAGGACTAGTGAGATACGAGCAGTACTTC. The chain is built from TRBV2 and TRBJ2-7, with 7 positions matching TRBD2. Germline CDR1 is SNHLY and CDR2 is FYNNEI. V lost 7 bases and J lost 4; bases outside the gene matches: 13. This CDR3 is built from 15 residues.

The chain carries TRBV19 and TRBJ1-2, with a possible D match to TRBD1 (6 bases). This CDR3 has 11 residues. The V end was cut by 6 bases, the J end by 7 bases, with 9 bases between. Per germline, CDR1 LNHDA and CDR2 SQIVND (reference sequence). In nucleotides, the CDR3 is TGTGCCAGTAGCCCAGGGGTTGGCTACACCTTC. Translated: CASSPGVGYTF.

The CDR3 bases are TGCGCCAGCAGCTTGGGGAGGGGTGGGAACACTGAAGCTTTCTTT. It translates to CASSLGRGGNTEAFF. The V gene is TRBV5-1, the J gene TRBJ1-1; possibly TRBD1 for D (5 bases). V shed 0 bases and J shed 1 base, with 10 bases lying between them. CDR1 is SGHRS, CDR2 YFSETQ, per germline. This CDR3 has 15 residues.

This rearrangement joins TRBV30 to TRBJ2-6; D gene uncertain. Trimming shortened V by 0 bases and J by 0 bases, and 15 bases separated the two germline ends. Germline lookup yields CDR1 GTSNPN and CDR2 SVGIG (reference sequence). The CDR3 spans 18 residues. The CDR3 sequence is CAWSVVRDISSGANVLTF. The CDR3 bases are TGTGCCTGGAGTGTGGTCCGAGACATCTCCTCTGGGGCCAACGTCCTGACTTTC.

This chain connects TRBV6-4 to TRBJ2-7; TRBD2 matches 7 bases. From germline, CDR1 is MRHNA and CDR2 SNTAGT. The V segment lost 4 bases and the J segment 2 bases; nucleotides outside the gene matches: 5. The CDR3 contains 14 residues. CDR3 amino acids: CASSAPGTTYEQYF. Here the CDR3 DNA reads TGTGCCAGCAGTGCCCCAGGGACTACCTACGAGCAGTACTTC.

The rearrangement links TRBV7-2 to TRBJ2-7, with 7 bases aligning to TRBD2. The CDR3 is 15 amino acids. After removal of 1 base from V and 2 bases from J, the junction contained 5 bases not matched to a gene. Germline assignment: CDR1 SGHTA and CDR2 FQGNSA. The CDR3 region is CASSLGAGAAYEQYF. The CDR3, as DNA: TGTGCCAGCAGCTTAGGGGCGGGAGCCGCCTACGAGCAGTACTTC.